Presented here are 30 T cell receptor beta chains from one specimen sequenced in a study of blood T cells in healthy people across ages. A second PCR, run for roughly 7 to 11 cycles, used a sample-barcoded 5' primer plus a J-beta primer mix. TCRdb independently ran MiXCR on the 5' RACE reads; one entry per CDR3 protein. The sample gives 650,000 to 800,000 distinct CDR3 sequences, around 42% of which show up once; under 20% is in the top ten. The sample taken for sequencing was blood. Source of these receptors: a man aged 60-69 years in good health.

The V and J genes are TRBV6-5 and TRBJ1-2; 8 nucleotides agree with TRBD1. The CDR3 runs 14 residues. CDR1 and CDR2 from the germline V gene are MNHEY and SVGAGI. V dropped 5 bases and J dropped 4; count of bases not matched to a gene: 6. CDR3 sequence: CASSPRTGFYGYTF. The CDR3 DNA reads TGTGCCAGCAGTCCCCGGACAGGGTTCTATGGCTACACCTTC.

The rearrangement links TRBV10-3 to TRBJ2-1; 7 bases are shared with TRBD2. CDR1 is ENHRY and CDR2 is SYGVKD in the germline V gene. V shed 6 bases, J shed 4 bases, and the junction held 6 bases outside the gene matches. This CDR3 spans 14 amino acids. In DNA form, the CDR3 reads TGTGCCATCAGAGGAGCGGGGCAGTACAATGAGCAGTTCTTC. It yields the protein CAIRGAGQYNEQFF.

The table lists this clonotype with a count of one. CDR3 loop: CSANPLGGLATEAFF. The CDR3 DNA is TGCAGTGCTAACCCCCTGGGGGGGCTTGCGACTGAAGCTTTCTTT. J is TRBJ1-1 and V is TRBV20-1; perhaps TRBD1 as D (6 bases). The germline gives CDR1 DFQATT, CDR2 SNEGSKA (reference sequence). The CDR3 is 15 amino acids. Trimming stripped 4 bases from V and 5 bases from J, with 20 bases between.

J is TRBJ2-1 and V is TRBV7-2; TRBD1 aligns across 8 bases. V lost 4 bases and J lost 9; bases outside the gene matches: 14. This CDR3 has 16 amino acids. The germline gives CDR1 SGHTA, CDR2 FQGNSA. Here the CDR3 DNA reads TGTGCCAGCAGCTCCGGACAGGGATTGGGTGTCGGTGAGCAGTTCTTC. It yields the protein CASSSGQGLGVGEQFF.

The V gene is TRBV7-2, the J gene TRBJ2-5, with no clear D. Trimming took 4 bases from V and 11 from J, leaving 17 bases between them. The CDR3 length is 13 residues. Looked up from germline, CDR1 is SGHTA and CDR2 is FQGNSA. The CDR3 DNA follows: TGTGCCAGCAGCTCGATCCTCTTCAATGAGCAGTACTTC. Translating gives CASSSILFNEQYF.

This chain joins TRBV3-1 and TRBJ2-5; possibly TRBD2 for D (6 bases). In germline, CDR1 is LGHDT, CDR2 YNNKEL (reference sequence). There are 13 residues in the CDR3. Between the trimmed V and J ends, which lost 3 bases and 5 bases, there was a span of 10 bases. The chain's CDR3 is CASSHGGRETQYF. The CDR3 coding sequence is TGTGCCAGCAGCCATGGGGGGAGGGAGACCCAGTACTTC.

This clonotype showed up just a few times. V is TRBV15 and J is TRBJ2-5; 7 nucleotides align to TRBD1. The J segment lost 5 bases and the V segment lost 6 bases, leaving 9 bases of the junction unmatched. CDR1 is LNHNV and CDR2 is YYDKDF in the germline V gene (reference sequence). The CDR3 runs 14 residues. CDR3 sequence (DNA): TGTGCCACCAGGGACAGGAGGAATTCGGAGACCCAGTACTTC. It encodes CATRDRRNSETQYF.

The gene calls are TRBV20-1 and TRBJ2-3; D possibly uses TRBD1 or TRBD2 (6 bases each). Germline V CDR1 and CDR2: DFQATT, SNEGSKA (reference sequence). The CDR3 is 16 amino acids. V was trimmed by 1 base and J by 5 bases, leaving 19 bases between them. The CDR3 here is CSARGLRGRRGDTQYF. DNA for the CDR3: TGCAGTGCTAGAGGGCTACGGGGGCGTCGAGGAGATACGCAGTATTTT.

This clonotype was detected a few times. The rearrangement uses TRBV18 and TRBJ2-7; the match to TRBD1 covers 11 bases. There are 16 residues in the CDR3. Looked up from germline, CDR1 is KGHSH and CDR2 is LQKENI. V lost 4 bases to trimming and J lost 0 bases; unmatched junction nucleotides: 5. This CDR3 reads CASSLGQGEFSYEQYF. The CDR3 nucleotides read TGTGCCAGCTCACTGGGACAGGGGGAGTTCTCCTACGAGCAGTACTTC.

The genes are TRBV4-3 and TRBJ2-1, with 9 bases matching TRBD1. Germline CDR1 reads LGHNA; CDR2 reads YSLEER. This CDR3 is built from 20 residues. J was trimmed by 4 bases and V by 3 bases; bases with no gene match: 19. For the CDR3, the DNA is TGCGCCAGCAGCCACAACCTGGGGACAGGGACTGACGTGACATACAATGAGCAGTTCTTC. Translation gives CASSHNLGTGTDVTYNEQFF.

This clonotype was seen a handful of times. The chain recombines TRBV12-3 or TRBV12-4 with TRBJ2-3; perhaps D is TRBD1 or TRBD2 (5 bases each). Trimming cost V 5 bases and J 5 bases, with 14 bases left between them. This CDR3 is 14 amino acids long. CDR3 nucleotides: TGTGCCAGCAGTCGGCGAGGGGCCGAAGATACGCAGTATTTT. The encoded protein is CASSRRGAEDTQYF.

The chain uses TRBV27 and TRBJ2-1; perhaps D is TRBD1 or TRBD2 (7 bases each). CDR3 size: 16 residues. The ends were cut back, 3 bases at V and 7 bases at J, with 19 bases in the middle. Germline loops: CDR1 MNHEY, CDR2 SMNVEV (reference sequence). CDR3 residues: CASSFFREGAMNEQFF. The CDR3 coding sequence is TGTGCCAGCAGTTTTTTTAGGGAGGGGGCCATGAATGAGCAGTTCTTC.

The genes are TRBV9 and TRBJ2-5; D is undetermined. V lost 3 bases and J 2 bases, leaving 20 bases between the germline ends. CDR3 length: 17 residues. The germline V gene has CDR1 SGDLS and CDR2 YYNGEE. The CDR3 coding sequence is TGTGCCAGCAGCGAGATAGGAGTTGGGCCCCCTCAAGAGACCCAGTACTTC. This sequence encodes CASSEIGVGPPQETQYF.

The CDR3 region has the DNA TGCAGTGCACCGGGACAGGGGGATACGCAGTATTTT. This sequence encodes CSAPGQGDTQYF. V gene TRBV20-1 combines with J gene TRBJ2-3, with TRBD1 matching over 10 bases. Germline CDR1 DFQATT, CDR2 SNEGSKA (reference sequence). V lost 6 bases, J lost 6 bases, and 3 bases stayed unmatched. This CDR3 contains 12 residues.

The chain links TRBV7-8 to TRBJ2-3, with D perhaps matching TRBD2 (6 bases). Germline lookup yields CDR1 SGHVS and CDR2 FQNEAQ. Deletions cut 0 bases from V and 4 bases from J, with 20 bases between. The CDR3 runs to 18 residues. Written as DNA, the CDR3 is TGTGCCAGCAGCTTAGCCGGCTTACTAGCCCTCGGGTCAGATACGCAGTATTTT. It yields the protein CASSLAGLLALGSDTQYF.

V and J are TRBV9 and TRBJ2-2; no clear D. V was trimmed by 0 bases and J by 6 bases, leaving 12 bases between them. In germline, CDR1 is SGDLS, CDR2 YYNGEE. The CDR3 extends over 15 amino acids. Written as DNA, the CDR3 is TGTGCCAGCAGCGTAGGGGCAGTTTACTCCGGGGAGCTGTTTTTT. It is translated as CASSVGAVYSGELFF.

The DNA of the CDR3 is TGTGCCACCAGCCCAAACCCAGGAGATTACAATGAGCAGTACTTC. Protein sequence: CATSPNPGDYNEQYF. The chain joins TRBV15 to TRBJ2-5; D gene ambiguous. Trimming left V 5 bases short and J 11 bases short, with 24 bases between. Germline values: CDR1 LNHNV, CDR2 YYDKDF (reference sequence). The CDR3 runs to 15 residues. The full variable domain, in which reference TRBV15 and TRBJ2-5 provide the parts outside the CDR3, is DAMVIQNPRYQVTQFGKPVTLSCSQTLNHNVMYWYQQKSSQAPKLLFHYYDKDFNNEADTPDNFQSRRPNTSFCFLDIRSPGLGDTAMYLCATSPNPGDYNEQYFGPGTRLLVL.

This clonotype has at least ten counts. The CDR3 sequence is CASSPGQGRETQYF. CDR3 nucleotides: TGTGCCAGCAGCCCCGGACAGGGTCGAGAGACCCAGTACTTC. The J gene is TRBJ2-5, the V gene TRBV13, with 8 bases identical to TRBD1. V shed 5 bases and J 4 bases; nucleotides not matched to a gene: 6. The CDR3 is 14 residues long. The germline CDR1 and CDR2 sequences are PRHDT and FYEKMQ (reference sequence).

The genes are TRBV6-4 and TRBJ1-1, with D possibly matching TRBD1 (5 bases). Germline CDR1 MRHNA, CDR2 SNTAGT. This CDR3 is 12 amino acids long. The germline V and J ends were trimmed by 10 bases and 5 bases, with 14 bases remaining between them. CDR3 coding DNA: TGTGCCACCCCCTCCGGGGGTACTGAAGCTTTCTTT. It codes for CATPSGGTEAFF.

This clonotype was counted a few times. V gene TRBV9 combines with J gene TRBJ2-1; TRBD2 is a possible D gene (7 bases). The CDR3 loop spans 13 amino acids. V lost 5 bases and J lost 9, with 15 bases in between. In germline, CDR1 is SGDLS, CDR2 YYNGEE. CDR3 sequence: CASRGGPGGEQFF. The CDR3 DNA reads TGTGCCAGCAGGGGGGGGCCCGGGGGTGAGCAGTTCTTC.

The chain is built from TRBV6-5 and TRBJ2-2; possible D gene TRBD1, 5 bases. Germline assignment: CDR1 MNHEY and CDR2 SVGAGI. This CDR3 contains 13 residues. V was trimmed by 4 bases and J by 5 bases, leaving 8 bases between them. CDR3 DNA: TGTGCCAGCAGTTGGGGCACTACCGGGGAGCTGTTTTTT. Encoded protein: CASSWGTTGELFF.

Only a few counts were recorded for this clonotype. The chain has TRBV9 and TRBJ2-1, with 7 nucleotides matching TRBD2. Germline trimming cut 0 bases from V and 0 bases from J; bases unmatched to any gene: 9. This CDR3 region has 18 residues. Germline lookup yields CDR1 SGDLS and CDR2 YYNGEE. The CDR3 DNA reads TGTGCCAGCAGCGTAGCTGCGGGGGTCTTGGGCTCCTACAATGAGCAGTTCTTC. Amino acid sequence: CASSVAAGVLGSYNEQFF.

This chain uses TRBV2 with TRBJ2-5, with 7 nucleotides matching TRBD1. This CDR3 contains 14 residues. Germline loops: CDR1 SNHLY, CDR2 FYNNEI. Trimming took 6 bases from V and 2 from J; bases not matched to a gene: 6. The DNA for the CDR3 is TGTGCCAGCAGCCAGACAGGGAAACAAGAGACCCAGTACTTC. This gives the protein CASSQTGKQETQYF.

This clonotype was observed a handful of times. The J gene is TRBJ2-3, the V gene TRBV24-1; a possible D gene is TRBD2 (5 bases). V was pared by 3 bases and J by 6 bases, with 12 bases between. Germline V gives CDR1 KGHDR, CDR2 SFDVKD. There are 14 residues in the CDR3. The CDR3 nucleotides are TGTGCCACCAGTGATCCCAGTTTAGCGGATACGCAGTATTTT. Protein sequence: CATSDPSLADTQYF.

This clonotype was counted between two and nine times. This chain connects TRBV20-1 to TRBJ2-7; tentative D call: TRBD2 (7 bases). CDR1 is DFQATT, CDR2 SNEGSKA, per germline (reference sequence). V lost 5 bases to trimming and J lost 5 bases, with 13 bases between them. The CDR3 has 12 residues. The DNA for the CDR3 is TGCAGTGCTCCGGTAGGGGGGGACGAGCAGTACTTC. Protein sequence: CSAPVGGDEQYF.

The chain is built from TRBV30 and TRBJ1-2; 11 nucleotides line up with TRBD1. Germline CDR1 and CDR2: GTSNPN and SVGIG (reference sequence). The V gene end was trimmed by 4 bases and the J gene end by 4 bases; junction bases not matched to a gene: 5. The CDR3 consists of 14 residues. The CDR3 bases are TGTGCCTGGAAGGACAGGGGGCTAGGCTATGGCTACACCTTC. Its protein product is CAWKDRGLGYGYTF. Together with reference TRBV30 and TRBJ1-2, the CDR3 gives the full variable domain: SQTIHQWPATLVQPVGSPLSLECTVEGTSNPNLYWYRQAAGRGLQLLFYSVGIGQISSEVPQNLSASRPQDRQFILSSKKLLLSDSGFYLCAWKDRGLGYGYTFGSGTRLTVV.

The chain joins TRBV7-8 to TRBJ2-3, with TRBD2 identical over 13 bases. Germline loops: CDR1 SGHVS, CDR2 FQNEAQ. V shed 5 bases, J shed 7 bases, and the junction held 6 bases outside the gene matches. The CDR3 sequence is 15 residues long. The CDR3 region is CASSQTSGGPNTQYF. Here the CDR3 DNA reads TGTGCCAGCAGCCAGACTAGCGGGGGGCCTAATACGCAGTATTTT.

This clonotype has only a few counts. This chain connects TRBV20-1 to TRBJ2-5, with TRBD1 matching 9 bases. CDR1 and CDR2 from the germline V gene are DFQATT and SNEGSKA (reference sequence). V was clipped by 3 bases and J by 4 bases; unmatched bases: 3. The CDR3 sequence is 13 residues long. As DNA, the CDR3 is TGCAGTGCTAGGACAGGGGGTCGAGAGACCCAGTACTTC. Protein sequence: CSARTGGRETQYF.

The rearrangement uses TRBV19 and TRBJ2-6; D is ambiguous. CDR3 size: 16 residues. Germline V lookup: CDR1 LNHDA, CDR2 SQIVND (reference sequence). Deletions cut 3 bases from V and 4 bases from J, with 13 bases between. CDR3 DNA sequence: TGTGCCAGTAGTATCTTCAGCCTCTCGGGGGCCAACGTCCTGACTTTC. Translation gives CASSIFSLSGANVLTF.

This clonotype was counted many times. The V call is TRBV29-1, the J call TRBJ2-3; TRBD1 might be the D (6 bases). CDR3 length equals 14 residues. V lost 7 bases and J 6 bases, leaving 20 bases between the germline ends. The germline CDR1 and CDR2 sequences are SQVTM and ANQGSEA. CDR3 DNA: TGCAGCGCCTCACAGGCTAACCAGGGGGATACGCAGTATTTT. Translation gives CSASQANQGDTQYF.